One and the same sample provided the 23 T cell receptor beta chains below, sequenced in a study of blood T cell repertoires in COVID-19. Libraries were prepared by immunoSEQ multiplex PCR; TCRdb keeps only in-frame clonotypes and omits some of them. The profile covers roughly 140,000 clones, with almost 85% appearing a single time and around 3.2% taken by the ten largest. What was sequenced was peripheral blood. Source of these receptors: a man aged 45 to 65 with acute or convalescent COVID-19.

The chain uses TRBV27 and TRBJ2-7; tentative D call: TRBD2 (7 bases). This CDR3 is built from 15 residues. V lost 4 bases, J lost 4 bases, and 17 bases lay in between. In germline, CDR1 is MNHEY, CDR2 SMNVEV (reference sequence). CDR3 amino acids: CASSSGGSGRYEQYF. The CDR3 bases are TGTGCCAGCAGTTCGGGGGGCAGCGGCCGGTACGAGCAGTACTTC.

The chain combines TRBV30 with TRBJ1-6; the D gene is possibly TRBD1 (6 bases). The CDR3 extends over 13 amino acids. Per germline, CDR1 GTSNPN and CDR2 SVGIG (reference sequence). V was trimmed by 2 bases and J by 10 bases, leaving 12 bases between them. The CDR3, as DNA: TGTGCCTGGAGTATCGGACAGTCCTCACCCCTCCACTTT. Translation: CAWSIGQSSPLHF.

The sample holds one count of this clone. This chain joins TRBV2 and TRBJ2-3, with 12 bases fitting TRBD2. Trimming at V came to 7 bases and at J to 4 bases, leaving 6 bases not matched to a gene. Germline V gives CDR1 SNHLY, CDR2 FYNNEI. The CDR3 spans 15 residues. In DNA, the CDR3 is TGTGCCAGCACGCTACTAGCGGGGGGCCCAGATACGCAGTATTTT. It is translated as CASTLLAGGPDTQYF.

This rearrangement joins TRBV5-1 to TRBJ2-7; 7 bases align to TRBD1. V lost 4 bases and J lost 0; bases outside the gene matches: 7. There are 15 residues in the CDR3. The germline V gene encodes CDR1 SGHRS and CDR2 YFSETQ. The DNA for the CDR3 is TGCGCCAGCAGCCCAGGACAGGCTAACTCCTACGAGCAGTACTTC. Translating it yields CASSPGQANSYEQYF.

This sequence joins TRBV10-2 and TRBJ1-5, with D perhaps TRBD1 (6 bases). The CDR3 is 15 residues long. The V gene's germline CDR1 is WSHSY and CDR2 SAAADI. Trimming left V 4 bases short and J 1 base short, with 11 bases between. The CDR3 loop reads CASSGEGGSNQPQHF. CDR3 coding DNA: TGCGCCAGCAGTGGGGAGGGGGGGAGCAATCAGCCCCAGCATTTT.

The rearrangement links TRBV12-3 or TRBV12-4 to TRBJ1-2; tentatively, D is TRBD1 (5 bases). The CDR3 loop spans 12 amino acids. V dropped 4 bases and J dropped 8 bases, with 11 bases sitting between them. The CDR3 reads CASSSTGSGYTF. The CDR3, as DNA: TGTGCCAGCAGTTCAACAGGTTCGGGCTACACCTTC.

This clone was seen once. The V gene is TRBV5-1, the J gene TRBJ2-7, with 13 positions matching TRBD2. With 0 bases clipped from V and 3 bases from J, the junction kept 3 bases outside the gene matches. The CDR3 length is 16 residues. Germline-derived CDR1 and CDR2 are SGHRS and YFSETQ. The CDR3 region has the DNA TGCGCCAGCAGCTTGGCTAGGACTAGCGGGAGCTACGAGCAGTACTTC. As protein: CASSLARTSGSYEQYF. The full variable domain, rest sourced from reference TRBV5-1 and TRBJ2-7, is KAGVTQTPRYLIKTRGQQVTLSCSPISGHRSVSWYQQTPGQGLQFLFEYFSETQRNKGNFPGRFSGRQFSNSRSEMNVSTLELGDSALYLCASSLARTSGSYEQYFGPGTRLTVT.

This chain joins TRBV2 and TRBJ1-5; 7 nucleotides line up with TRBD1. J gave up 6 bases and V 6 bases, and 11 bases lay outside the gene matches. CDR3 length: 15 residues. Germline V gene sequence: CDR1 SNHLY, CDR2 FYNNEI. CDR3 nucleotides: TGTGCCAGCAGCGTATCAGGGGGAGACGCTCAGCCCCAGCATTTT. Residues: CASSVSGGDAQPQHF.

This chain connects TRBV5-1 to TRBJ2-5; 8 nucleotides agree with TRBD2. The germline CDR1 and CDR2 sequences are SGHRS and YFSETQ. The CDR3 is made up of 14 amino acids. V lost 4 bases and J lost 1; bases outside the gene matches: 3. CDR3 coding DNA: TGCGCCAGCAGCCCCGGGACTAGCCAAGAGACCCAGTACTTC. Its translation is CASSPGTSQETQYF.

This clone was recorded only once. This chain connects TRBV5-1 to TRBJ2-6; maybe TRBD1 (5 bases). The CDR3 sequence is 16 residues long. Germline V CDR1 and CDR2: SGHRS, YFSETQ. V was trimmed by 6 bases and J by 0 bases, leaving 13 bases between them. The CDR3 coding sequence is TGCGCCAGCACCTTACAGGTCTTCTCTGGGGCCAACGTCCTGACTTTC. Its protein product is CASTLQVFSGANVLTF.

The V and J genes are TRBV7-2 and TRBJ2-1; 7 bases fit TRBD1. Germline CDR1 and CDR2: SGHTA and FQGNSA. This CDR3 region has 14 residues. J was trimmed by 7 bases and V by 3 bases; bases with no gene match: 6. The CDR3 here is CASSFRGLTNEQFF. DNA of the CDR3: TGTGCCAGCAGCTTTAGGGGGCTTACAAATGAGCAGTTCTTC. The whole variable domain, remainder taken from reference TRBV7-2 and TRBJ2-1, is GAGVSQSPSNKVTEKGKDVELRCDPISGHTALYWYRQSLGQGLEFLIYFQGNSAPDKSGLPSDRFSAERTGGSVSTLTIQRTQQEDSAVYLCASSFRGLTNEQFFGPGTRLTVL.

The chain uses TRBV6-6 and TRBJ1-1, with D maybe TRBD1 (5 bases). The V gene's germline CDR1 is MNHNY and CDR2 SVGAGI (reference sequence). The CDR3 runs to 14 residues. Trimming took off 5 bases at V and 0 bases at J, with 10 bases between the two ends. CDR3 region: CASSNQGMNTEAFF. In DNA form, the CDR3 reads TGTGCCAGCAGTAATCAGGGAATGAACACTGAAGCTTTCTTT.

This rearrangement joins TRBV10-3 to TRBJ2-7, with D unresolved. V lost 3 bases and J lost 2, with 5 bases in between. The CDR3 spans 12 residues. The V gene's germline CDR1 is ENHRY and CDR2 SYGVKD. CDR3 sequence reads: CAISEQPYEQYF. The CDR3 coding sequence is TGTGCCATCAGTGAACAACCCTACGAGCAGTACTTC.

CDR3 protein: CASTPPIPGRTEAFF. In DNA, the CDR3 is TGTGCCAGCACCCCACCTATCCCGGGGAGGACTGAAGCTTTCTTT. The chain has TRBV6-6 and TRBJ1-1; no definite D call. This CDR3 has 15 residues. The germline V gene encodes CDR1 MNHNY and CDR2 SVGAGI (reference sequence). Trimming shortened V by 7 bases and J by 5 bases, and 20 bases separated the two germline ends.

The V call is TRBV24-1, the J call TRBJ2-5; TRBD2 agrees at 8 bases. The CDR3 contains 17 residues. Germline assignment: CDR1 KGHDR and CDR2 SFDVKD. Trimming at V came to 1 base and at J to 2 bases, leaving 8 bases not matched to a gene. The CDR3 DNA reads TGTGCCACCAGTGATTTACCTCGCACTAGCGGTCAAGAGACCCAGTACTTC. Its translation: CATSDLPRTSGQETQYF.

The CDR3 spells CATSREGLSSYNEQFF. CDR3 coding DNA: TGTGCCACCAGCAGAGAGGGCTTGAGCTCCTACAATGAGCAGTTCTTC. This chain uses TRBV15 with TRBJ2-1; the D is unclear. The CDR3 totals 16 residues. V lost 0 bases, J lost 0 bases, and 9 bases lay in between. The V gene's germline CDR1 is LNHNV and CDR2 YYDKDF (reference sequence).

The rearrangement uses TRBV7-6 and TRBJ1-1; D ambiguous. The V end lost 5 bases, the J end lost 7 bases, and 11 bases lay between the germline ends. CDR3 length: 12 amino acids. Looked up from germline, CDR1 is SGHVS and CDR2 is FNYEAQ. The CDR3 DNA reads TGTGCCAGCAGCCCCCAGGCCGTTGAAGCTTTCTTT. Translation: CASSPQAVEAFF. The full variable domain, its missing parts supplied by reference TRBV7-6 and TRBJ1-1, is GAGVSQSPRYKVTKRGQDVALRCDPISGHVSLYWYRQALGQGPEFLTYFNYEAQQDKSGLPNDRFSAERPEGSISTLTIQRTEQRDSAMYRCASSPQAVEAFFGQGTRLTVV.

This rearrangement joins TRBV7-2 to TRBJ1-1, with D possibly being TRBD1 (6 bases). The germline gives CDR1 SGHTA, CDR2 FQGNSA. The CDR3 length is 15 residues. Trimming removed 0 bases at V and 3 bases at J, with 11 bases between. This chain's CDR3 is CASSLAGGRDTEAFF. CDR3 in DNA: TGTGCCAGCAGCTTAGCGGGGGGGCGGGACACTGAAGCTTTCTTT.

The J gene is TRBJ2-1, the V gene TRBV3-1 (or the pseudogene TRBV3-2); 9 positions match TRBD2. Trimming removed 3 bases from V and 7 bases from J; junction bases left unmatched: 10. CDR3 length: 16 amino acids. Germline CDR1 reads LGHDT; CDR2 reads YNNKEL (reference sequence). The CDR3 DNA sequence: TGTGCCAGCAGCCAGAATCTAGCGGGGTACTCTAATGAGCAGTTCTTC. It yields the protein CASSQNLAGYSNEQFF.

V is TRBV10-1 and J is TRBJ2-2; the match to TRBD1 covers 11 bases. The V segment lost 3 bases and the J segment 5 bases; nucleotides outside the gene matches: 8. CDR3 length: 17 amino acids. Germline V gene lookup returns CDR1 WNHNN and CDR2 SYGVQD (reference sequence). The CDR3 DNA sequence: TGCGCCAGCAGTGATGAGGGGACAGGGGGACTGACCGGGGAGCTGTTTTTT. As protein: CASSDEGTGGLTGELFF.

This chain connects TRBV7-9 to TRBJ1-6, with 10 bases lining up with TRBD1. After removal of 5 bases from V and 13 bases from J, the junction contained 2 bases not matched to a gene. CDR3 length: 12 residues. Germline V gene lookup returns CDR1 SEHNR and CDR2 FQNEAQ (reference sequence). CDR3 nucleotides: TGTGCCAGCAGCCAGACAGGGGGCCCCCTCCACTTT. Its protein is CASSQTGGPLHF. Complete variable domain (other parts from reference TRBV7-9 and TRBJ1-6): DTGVSQNPRHKITKRGQNVTFRCDPISEHNRLYWYRQTLGQGPEFLTYFQNEAQLEKSRLLSDRFSAERPKGSFSTLEIQRTEQGDSAMYLCASSQTGGPLHFGNGTRLTVT.

The CDR3 nucleotides read TGTGCCAGCAGCTTATATCGGACAGAGAATAACTATGGCTACACCTTC. Translation: CASSLYRTENNYGYTF. V is TRBV7-3 and J is TRBJ1-2; D possibly corresponds to TRBD1 (6 bases). V dropped 2 bases and J dropped 1 base, with 14 bases sitting between them. CDR1 is SGHTA, CDR2 FQGTGA, per germline. The CDR3 sequence is 16 residues long.

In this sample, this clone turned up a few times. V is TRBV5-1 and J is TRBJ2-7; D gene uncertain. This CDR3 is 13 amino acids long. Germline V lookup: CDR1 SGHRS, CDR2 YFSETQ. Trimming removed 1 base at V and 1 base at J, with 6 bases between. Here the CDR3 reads CASSLSASYEQYF. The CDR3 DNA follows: TGCGCCAGCAGCTTGTCAGCGTCCTACGAGCAGTACTTC.